This entry describes one T cell receptor beta chain. Its antigen is not known. V lost 5 bases and J lost 2; bases outside the gene matches: 6. The CDR3 totals 15 residues. The germline gives CDR1 KGHSH, CDR2 LQKENI. The data were obtained in a study of cytomegalovirus exposure and HLA in healthy donors. PCR used 60 Vbeta primers and 13 Jbeta primers. Sequencing was performed with immunoSEQ multiplex PCR; in TCRdb, only in-frame clones are kept and a portion is missing. The table has approximately 170,000 clones, 75% to 90% seen once. Study-level points and caveats: According to the study, approximately 150 TCR beta chains were cytomegalovirus-associated. In a later analysis, compared with equally common non-associated chains, HLA-associated beta chains were more expanded.

The sequence was obtained from a male donor in good health and CMV-seronegative. V gene TRBV18 combines with J gene TRBJ1-3; 7 nucleotides line up with TRBD1. Sequencing input: PBMCs. This CDR3 is CASSSTGYTGNTIYF. The CDR3, as DNA: TGTGCCAGCTCATCGACAGGGTATACTGGAAACACCATATATTTT.